Following are 31 T cell receptor beta chains from one sample sequenced in a study of control samples from healthy donors and cancer patients. The table came from immunoSEQ multiplex PCR; TCRdb's copy has only in-frame clones and leaves some out. The data contain some 94,000 clones, 86% of them singletons. Material for sequencing was blood. All receptors come from a woman aged 45 to 65 in good health.

The chain is built from TRBV27 and TRBJ2-5; 7 bases line up with TRBD2. J lost 1 base, V lost 8 bases, and 4 bases had no gene match. The CDR3 loop spans 13 amino acids. Germline CDR1 reads MNHEY; CDR2 reads SMNVEV (reference sequence). CDR3 in DNA: TGTGCCAGCGGGGTAGCGGGCCAAGAGACCCAGTACTTC. It codes for CASGVAGQETQYF.

The V call is TRBV6-2 or TRBV6-3, the J call TRBJ1-2; a weak D match, TRBD1 (5 bases). Germline V gene sequence: CDR1 MNHEY, CDR2 SVGEGT. V was clipped by 4 bases and J by 3 bases, with 15 bases between them. This CDR3 spans 15 amino acids. The CDR3 sequence is CASSSGFRVDYGYTF. CDR3 nucleotide sequence: TGTGCCAGCAGTTCCGGGTTCAGGGTCGACTATGGCTACACCTTC.

This rearrangement joins TRBV4-2 to TRBJ2-2; D not certain. The CDR3 loop spans 15 amino acids. V lost 0 bases and J lost 2, with 7 bases in between. Germline CDR1 is LGHNA and CDR2 is YNFKEQ. The CDR3 sequence: CASSQDWRNTGELFF. CDR3 in DNA: TGTGCCAGCAGCCAAGATTGGCGAAACACCGGGGAGCTGTTTTTT.

In its sample, this clone was seen a few times. The chain links TRBV6-6 to TRBJ1-2; 7 positions match TRBD1. The CDR3 is made up of 12 amino acids. Germline trimming cut 5 bases from V and 7 bases from J; bases unmatched to any gene: 4. Germline V CDR1 and CDR2: MNHNY, SVGAGI (reference sequence). The CDR3 spells CASSTYRGGYTF. In DNA, the CDR3 is TGTGCCAGCAGTACCTACAGGGGTGGCTACACCTTC.

The V call is TRBV7-2, the J call TRBJ2-7; 7 bases are a match to TRBD2. V gave up 1 base and J gave up 7 bases; unmatched junction bases: 10. Per the germline V gene, CDR1 is SGHTA and CDR2 is FQGNSA. This CDR3 comprises 15 residues. This chain's CDR3 is CASSLEGGRLQEQYF. The DNA of the CDR3 is TGTGCCAGCAGCTTAGAGGGCGGGAGATTGCAGGAGCAGTACTTC. The full variable domain, completed using reference TRBV7-2 and TRBJ2-7, is GAGVSQSPSNKVTEKGKDVELRCDPISGHTALYWYRQSLGQGLEFLIYFQGNSAPDKSGLPSDRFSAERTGGSVSTLTIQRTQQEDSAVYLCASSLEGGRLQEQYFGPGTRLTVT.

DNA of the CDR3: TGTGCCAGCAGTCCTTGGACAGGGGGCAATTTATCTGGAAACACCATATATTTT. Translating it yields CASSPWTGGNLSGNTIYF. The chain uses TRBV28 and TRBJ1-3, with TRBD1 matching 11 bases. Germline CDR1 MDHEN, CDR2 SYDVKM. The CDR3 has 18 amino acids. The J segment lost 1 base and the V segment lost 5 bases, leaving 10 bases of the junction unmatched.

The chain links TRBV7-8 to TRBJ1-2; D ambiguous. Germline-derived CDR1 and CDR2 are SGHVS and FQNEAQ. The ends were cut back, 0 bases at V and 6 bases at J, with 8 bases in the middle. CDR3 length: 13 amino acids. CDR3 region: CASSLARSNGYTF. The CDR3, as DNA: TGTGCCAGCAGCTTAGCCCGTTCTAATGGCTACACCTTC.

V usage is TRBV25-1 and J usage is TRBJ1-1, with unresolved D. This CDR3 region has 15 residues. CDR1 and CDR2 from the germline V gene are MGHDK and SYGVNS. V lost 7 bases to trimming and J lost 0 bases, with 15 bases between them. For the CDR3, the DNA is TGTGCCAGCACCAAAGGACGGACTATGAACACTGAAGCTTTCTTT. Amino acid sequence: CASTKGRTMNTEAFF.

The chain joins TRBV5-5 to TRBJ2-3; D is unresolved. The V gene's germline CDR1 is SGHKS and CDR2 YYEKEE (reference sequence). The V gene lost 4 bases and the J gene lost 1 base, with 13 bases spanning the gap. The CDR3 is 15 residues long. Here the CDR3 reads CASSNQVTRTDTQYF. The CDR3 DNA reads TGTGCCAGCAGCAATCAGGTAACGCGCACAGATACGCAGTATTTT.

This clone was found a few times. The CDR3 region is CASSQEPGVIEAFF. For the CDR3, the DNA is TGTGCCAGCAGCCAAGAACCGGGCGTAATTGAAGCTTTCTTT. The genes are TRBV3-1 (or the pseudogene TRBV3-2) and TRBJ1-1, with D unclear. The CDR3 length is 14 residues. Trimming shortened V by 0 bases and J by 7 bases, and 12 bases separated the two germline ends. The germline CDR1 and CDR2 sequences are LGHDT and YNNKEL (reference sequence).

J is TRBJ1-5 and V is TRBV6-5; D unresolved. The germline V and J ends were trimmed by 5 bases and 0 bases, with 11 bases remaining between them. The CDR3 covers 15 residues. Germline V gene data show CDR1 as MNHEY and CDR2 as SVGAGI. The CDR3 bases are TGTGCCAGCAGTAGAACTAAGAATAGCAATCAGCCCCAGCATTTT. This translates into CASSRTKNSNQPQHF.

The V and J genes are TRBV11-1 and TRBJ1-2, with 7 nucleotides matching TRBD1. This CDR3 spans 14 amino acids. Germline trimming cut 7 bases from V and 4 bases from J; bases unmatched to any gene: 9. Germline values: CDR1 SGHAT, CDR2 FQDESV (reference sequence). The CDR3 DNA reads as TGTGCCAGCAACCGGGACAGAACTCCCTATGGCTACACCTTC. Its protein is CASNRDRTPYGYTF.

The chain carries TRBV5-1 and TRBJ1-2; no clear D. Between the trimmed V and J ends, which lost 0 bases and 8 bases, there was a span of 11 bases. The germline CDR1 and CDR2 sequences are SGHRS and YFSETQ. The CDR3 contains 13 residues. In nucleotides, the CDR3 is TGCGCCAGCAGCTTGGAACGTGCCAGCGGCTACACCTTC. Protein product: CASSLERASGYTF.

In this sample, this clone turned up once. This chain uses TRBV7-2 with TRBJ2-5; D not certain. Germline loops: CDR1 SGHTA, CDR2 FQGNSA. This CDR3 has 14 residues. Deletions cut 0 bases from V and 2 bases from J, with 7 bases between. CDR3 coding DNA: TGTGCCAGCAGCTTAGCCCGAGTACAAGAGACCCAGTACTTC. Translation gives CASSLARVQETQYF.

The chain joins TRBV14 to TRBJ1-1; 8 positions agree with TRBD1. The CDR3 consists of 15 residues. The V gene's germline CDR1 is SGHDN and CDR2 FVKESK. After removal of 3 bases from V and 5 bases from J, the junction contained 8 bases not matched to a gene. The CDR3 sequence: CASSHIRGLGTEAFF. CDR3 sequence (DNA): TGTGCCAGCAGCCACATCAGGGGGCTAGGGACTGAAGCTTTCTTT.

The rearrangement joins TRBV28 to TRBJ1-4; 7 positions match TRBD1. With 5 bases clipped from V and 4 bases from J, the junction kept 7 bases outside the gene matches. Germline CDR1 is MDHEN and CDR2 is SYDVKM. This CDR3 has 15 amino acids. The DNA for the CDR3 is TGTGCCAGCAGTACACGACAGGGTGGTAATGAAAAACTGTTTTTT. This sequence encodes CASSTRQGGNEKLFF.

The genes are TRBV28 and TRBJ2-4, with 9 bases lining up with TRBD2. This CDR3 contains 16 residues. CDR1 and CDR2 (germline): MDHEN, SYDVKM. V dropped 5 bases and J dropped 2; count of bases not matched to a gene: 7. The CDR3 spells CASSPTSGPTKNIQYF. CDR3 in DNA: TGTGCCAGCAGTCCGACTAGCGGTCCCACCAAAAACATTCAGTACTTC.

There are a few counts of this clone. The CDR3 nucleotides read TGTGCCAGCAGTTTAATAGCGGGAGGAAACAATGAGCAGTTCTTC. This sequence encodes CASSLIAGGNNEQFF. The chain carries TRBV28 and TRBJ2-1; 10 nucleotides align to TRBD2. CDR1 and CDR2 (germline): MDHEN, SYDVKM. The V segment lost 2 bases and the J segment 5 bases; nucleotides outside the gene matches: 3. This CDR3 has 15 amino acids.

The genes are TRBV3-1 (or the pseudogene TRBV3-2) and TRBJ2-7; weak D call: TRBD2 (6 bases). Per germline, CDR1 LGHDT and CDR2 YNNKEL (reference sequence). The CDR3 runs 20 residues. Between the trimmed V and J ends, which lost 0 bases and 3 bases, there was a span of 27 bases. In nucleotides, the CDR3 is TGTGCCAGCAGCCAAGAGGTTAGCGGCAATTCCCCTACCGGACGCTACGAGCAGTACTTC. It codes for CASSQEVSGNSPTGRYEQYF.

This clone has just a few counts. The chain is built from TRBV6-6 and TRBJ2-2; TRBD1 might be the D (5 bases). V was trimmed by 5 bases and J by 5 bases, leaving 12 bases between them. Germline V lookup: CDR1 MNHNY, CDR2 SVGAGI (reference sequence). This CDR3 contains 14 residues. The CDR3 DNA sequence: TGTGCCAGCAGTGCCCGTGCAGGGACCGGGGAGCTGTTTTTT. Translation gives CASSARAGTGELFF.

About this clone: Compared with germline, one end of the junction differs, possibly owing to a read error. The chain couples TRBV11-2 to TRBJ2-7; weak D call: TRBD2 (7 bases). CDR1 and CDR2 (germline): SGHAT, FQNNGV. The CDR3 consists of 16 residues. The DNA for the CDR3 is TGTGCCAGCTCCGATAAGTCGGGGGGCGCATCCTCCGAGCAGTACTTC. Translation gives CASSDKSGGASSEQYF.

The chain uses TRBV20-1 and TRBJ2-3; TRBD1 or TRBD2 may be the D gene (5 bases each). Deletions cut 3 bases from V and 4 bases from J, with 26 bases between. The germline V gene has CDR1 DFQATT and CDR2 SNEGSKA (reference sequence). CDR3 length: 18 residues. CDR3 in DNA: TGCAGTGCTAGTGACCTAAGGTCTCCGCGGCGAGGGGCAGATACGCAGTATTTT. This sequence encodes CSASDLRSPRRGADTQYF.

The chain combines TRBV19 with TRBJ2-2; weak D call: TRBD1 (5 bases). V was pared by 7 bases and J by 7 bases, with 13 bases between. Germline values: CDR1 LNHDA, CDR2 SQIVND (reference sequence). The CDR3 is 13 amino acids. CDR3 sequence (DNA): TGTGCCAGTACTCCAGCAGGGCACGGGGAGCTGTTTTTT. Its protein is CASTPAGHGELFF.

The chain joins TRBV5-5 to TRBJ2-1; 10 nucleotides match TRBD2. The trim removed 4 bases at V and 7 bases at J, leaving 8 bases unmatched. Looked up from germline, CDR1 is SGHKS and CDR2 is YYEKEE (reference sequence). There are 15 residues in the CDR3. Written as DNA, the CDR3 is TGTGCCAGCAGCGTGCCTGGACTAGCGGTAAATGAGCAGTTCTTC. This codes for CASSVPGLAVNEQFF.

The chain recombines TRBV9 with TRBJ2-5, with 11 bases lining up with TRBD1. The CDR3 extends over 19 amino acids. Trimming at V came to 3 bases and at J to 3 bases, leaving 16 bases not matched to a gene. Germline V gives CDR1 SGDLS, CDR2 YYNGEE. CDR3 in DNA: TGTGCCAGCAGCGAACCGATGATAGGACAGGGGGCAGGGGAAGAGACCCAGTACTTC. It specifies CASSEPMIGQGAGEETQYF.

The rearrangement joins TRBV20-1 to TRBJ1-4; a weak D match, TRBD1 (6 bases). The ends were cut back, 3 bases at V and 8 bases at J, with 22 bases in the middle. CDR1 and CDR2 (germline): DFQATT, SNEGSKA (reference sequence). The CDR3 consists of 16 residues. The CDR3 protein is CSASGSEGRGGEKLFF. CDR3 in DNA: TGCAGTGCTAGTGGATCAGAGGGTCGGGGGGGCGAAAAACTGTTTTTT.

This sequence joins TRBV5-1 and TRBJ2-1, with D possibly TRBD1 on 6 matching bases. This CDR3 has 14 residues. Germline V gene data show CDR1 as SGHRS and CDR2 as YFSETQ. V was shortened by 3 bases and J by 7 bases, with 14 bases between the two germline ends. CDR3 DNA sequence: TGCGCCAGCAGCTCCCGGGACATGGATAATGAGCAGTTCTTC. This sequence encodes CASSSRDMDNEQFF.

The chain joins TRBV5-5 to TRBJ2-2; D is ambiguous. Between the trimmed V and J ends, which lost 0 bases and 6 bases, there was a span of 6 bases. This CDR3 comprises 13 residues. Germline V gene data show CDR1 as SGHKS and CDR2 as YYEKEE (reference sequence). CDR3 nucleotides: TGTGCCAGCAGCTTGGGACCTGCCGGGGAGCTGTTTTTT. Translation gives CASSLGPAGELFF.

The gene calls are TRBV13 and TRBJ1-1; no clear D gene. The V gene's germline CDR1 is PRHDT and CDR2 FYEKMQ (reference sequence). The V and J ends lost 2 bases and 2 bases respectively, with 9 bases between them. The CDR3 covers 14 residues. CDR3 amino acids: CASSLIGSNTEAFF. In DNA, the CDR3 is TGTGCCAGCAGCTTAATCGGGAGTAACACTGAAGCTTTCTTT.

CDR3 in amino acids: CASIEGSSGNTIYF. In DNA form, the CDR3 reads TGTGCCAGCATCGAGGGGAGCTCTGGAAACACCATATATTTT. The gene calls are TRBV2 and TRBJ1-3; a possible D gene is TRBD1 (5 bases). V gave up 7 bases and J gave up 0 bases, with 10 bases separating them. The CDR3 is made up of 14 amino acids. CDR1 and CDR2 from the germline V gene are SNHLY and FYNNEI.

This clone appeared a single time. The chain has TRBV9 and TRBJ2-7, with D unclear. Trimming removed 0 bases from V and 0 bases from J, with 7 bases in between. The CDR3 is 14 amino acids. CDR1 and CDR2 (germline): SGDLS, YYNGEE. DNA for the CDR3: TGTGCCAGCAGCGTAGACGGAAGCTCCTACGAGCAGTACTTC. The encoded protein is CASSVDGSSYEQYF.